This T cell receptor beta chain originates from a study of blood T cell repertoires in COVID-19. The overall study: Samples taken during acute and convalescent COVID-19 were collected in the United States, Italy and Spain.

Per the authors' pipeline: Reference gene primer amplification yielded estimated nucleated cell counts. Only in-frame clones appear in the TCRdb table, and some are missing; sequencing was by immunoSEQ multiplex PCR. The V and J calls and clone size are taken from that table; D and trimming were inferred from the DNA. The repertoire holds around 220,000 clones, with about 90% as singletons. The study drew participants aged about 18 to 89 years from 20 to 30 US areas. The germline gives CDR1 MNHEY, CDR2 SVGAGI. The CDR3 is 14 residues long. V was cut by 0 bases and J by 4 bases, with 7 bases left in between.

The sequence was collected from a woman in her 30s with acute COVID-19. J is TRBJ1-3 and V is TRBV6-5; perhaps TRBD1 as D (5 bases). Material for sequencing was PBMCs or T cells enriched from blood (not recorded which). The CDR3 DNA is TGTGCCAGCAGTTACTCGGCAGGGGGAAACACCATATATTTT. Residues: CASSYSAGGNTIYF.